This is a list of T cell receptor beta chains from one sample in a study of a mutant IDH1 vaccine in newly diagnosed glioma. Their antigens are not known. Data came from immunoSEQ multiplex PCR; TCRdb stores just in-frame clones and leaves some out. In the table there are about 32,000 clones, approximately 78% of which are singletons. The starting material was PBMCs, obtained from a glioma patient whose treatment included an IDH1 peptide vaccine. These receptors were taken from a man between 25 and 39 years old with glioma. The CDR3 runs from the conserved cysteine through the conserved F or W. The D gene is left open where the match is weak. The size of a clone is reported for some rows only, either as once, few or many, or as a class for expanded clones.

j_call v_call d_call clone_size cdr3_nt cdr3_aa
TRBJ1-2 TRBV28 . . TGTGCCAGCAGTTTGGGCGTCGGACAGAACTATGGCTACACCTTC CASSLGVGQNYGYTF
TRBJ1-1 TRBV5-8 . . TGTGCCAGCAGCTTGGCCAGGAGGGGACATGAAGCTTTCTTT CASSLARRGHEAFF
TRBJ1-3 TRBV10-3 . . TGTGCCATCACGCCTTCCGGCTCTGGAAACACCATATATTTT CAITPSGSGNTIYF
TRBJ1-1 TRBV15 . once TGTGCCACCAGCAGAGATAGGGCCACCAACACTGAAGCTTTCTTT CATSRDRATNTEAFF
TRBJ2-7 TRBV28 TRBD1 . TGTGCCAGCAGTTTTGAGATCGGGGGACAGGGTTCCTACGAGCAGTACTTC CASSFEIGGQGSYEQYF
TRBJ1-2 TRBV7-2 . . TGTGCCAGCAGCTGGCAGGAGCCTAACTATGGCTACACCTTC CASSWQEPNYGYTF
TRBJ2-7 TRBV5-6 TRBD2 . TGTGCCAGCAGCTTATCTAGCGGCCCTCACCCGTACGAGCAGTACTTC CASSLSSGPHPYEQYF
TRBJ2-2 TRBV11-3 TRBD2 . TGTGCCAGCAGCTCCGGGACTAGCCCCGGGGAGCTGTTTTTT CASSSGTSPGELFF
TRBJ1-2 TRBV27 . . TGTGCCAGCAGTTATTACGGGGGAGGCTACACCTTC CASSYYGGGYTF
TRBJ2-1 TRBV4-3 TRBD2 . TGCGCCAGCAGCCAACTCCTCAGGCGGGGGAATGAGCAGTTCTTC CASSQLLRRGNEQFF
TRBJ1-1 TRBV6-1 . . TGTGCCAGCAAGGACATATCGAACACTGAAGCTTTCTTT CASKDISNTEAFF
TRBJ1-5 TRBV6-1 TRBD1 . TGTGCCAGTTCAGGGGGCGAGAATCAGCCCCAGCATTTT CASSGGENQPQHF
TRBJ1-4 TRBV19 . few TGTGCCAGTAGTATAGGAGGCGGAGGTGAAAAACTGTTTTTT CASSIGGGGEKLFF
TRBJ2-7 TRBV30 TRBD2 . TGTGCCTGGAGGGGGATGACTAGCGGGGGGTCCCTCTACGAGCAGTACTTC CAWRGMTSGGSLYEQYF
TRBJ1-1 TRBV5-6 . once TGTGCCAGCAGCTACGGCCGCTCGAAGGGCAGGGAGTCCACTGAAGCTTTCTTT CASSYGRSKGRESTEAFF
TRBJ1-4 TRBV6-5 TRBD1 . TGTGCCAGCAGCATTGCCGGGACAGCGAATGAAAAACTGTTTTTT CASSIAGTANEKLFF
TRBJ2-3 TRBV4-1 TRBD2 . TGCGCCAGCAGCGGCGTGGAAGCGGGAGGTACAGATACGCAGTATTTT CASSGVEAGGTDTQYF
TRBJ2-5 TRBV5-1 . . TGCGCCAGCAGCTTGGTTCAGGGGGGGTGGCAAGAGACCCAGTACTTC CASSLVQGGWQETQYF
TRBJ2-5 TRBV15 TRBD1 . TGTGCCACCAGCAGAGTGACAGGGAAAGAGACCCAGTACTTC CATSRVTGKETQYF
TRBJ2-7 TRBV9 . once TGTGCCAGCAGCGTCGAGGCGGCTCCCTACGAGCAGTACTTC CASSVEAAPYEQYF
TRBJ1-1 TRBV9 . few TGTGCCAGCAGCCCGGGGGATGACACTGAAGCTTTCTTT CASSPGDDTEAFF
TRBJ2-3 TRBV29-1 . . TGCAGCGTACGGGACCCGTCAGATACGCAGTATTTT CSVRDPSDTQYF
TRBJ2-7 TRBV2 . once TGTGCCAGCAGTGAATTGGCCGGGGAGCAGTACTTC CASSELAGEQYF
TRBJ1-1 TRBV4-1 . . TGCGCCAGCAGCCAAGAAACGGGGTCCAATGCTGAAGCTTTCTTT CASSQETGSNAEAFF
TRBJ2-1 TRBV7-8 TRBD2 . TGTGCCAGCAGCACCAGGGGACTAGCGGCCTACAATGAGCAGTTCTTC CASSTRGLAAYNEQFF
TRBJ2-7 TRBV11-2 TRBD2 . TGTGCCAGCAGCTTAGATGGTGGGAGGGGAAGCTACGAGCAGTACTTC CASSLDGGRGSYEQYF
TRBJ2-7 TRBV28 TRBD2 . TGTGCCAGCAGCTCCGCGGGAGACCTCGACGAGCAGTACTTC CASSSAGDLDEQYF
TRBJ2-3 TRBV11-1 . . TGTGCCAGCAGCTTAGGAGATACGCAGTATTTT CASSLGDTQYF
TRBJ1-1 TRBV10-3 . . TGTGCCATCAGTGTGGGGGACTTCGGAGGTGAAGCTTTCTTT CAISVGDFGGEAFF
TRBJ1-1 TRBV27 . . TGTGCCAGCAGTTTGGGAGGGAAGGGCACTGAAGCTTTCTTT CASSLGGKGTEAFF
TRBJ1-1 TRBV28 . once TGTGCCAGCAGTTTAGAAGGGCTCACTGAAGCTTTCTTT CASSLEGLTEAFF